These 24 T cell receptor beta chains were sequenced from one sample in a study of T cell responses to AZD1222 COVID-19 vaccine. Method: immunoSEQ multiplex PCR; TCRdb's copy keeps in-frame clones and lacks some. Of 150,000 to 200,000 clones listed, approximately 92% are singletons. Sequencing used peripheral blood, obtained on day 0 of AZD1222 vaccination. The receptors originated from an adult in good health.

The chain is built from TRBV14 and TRBJ2-3; 7 nucleotides match TRBD1. This CDR3 contains 15 residues. Germline assignment: CDR1 SGHDN and CDR2 FVKESK. The ends lost 4 bases at V and 2 bases at J; junction bases unmatched: 6. The CDR3 protein is CASSLGGSLTDTQYF. CDR3 in DNA: TGTGCCAGCAGCCTAGGGGGCTCACTCACAGATACGCAGTATTTT.

The rearrangement links TRBV3-1 (or the pseudogene TRBV3-2) to TRBJ2-1; 8 bases match TRBD2. Germline assignment: CDR1 LGHDT and CDR2 YNNKEL (reference sequence). The CDR3 covers 17 residues. J was trimmed by 2 bases and V by 2 bases; bases with no gene match: 8. The CDR3 loop reads CASSQHQRGLTYNEQFF. As DNA, the CDR3 is TGTGCCAGCAGCCAACACCAGCGGGGGTTAACCTACAATGAGCAGTTCTTC.

This clone was counted between two and nine times. V usage is TRBV7-3 and J usage is TRBJ2-7; the match to TRBD2 covers 10 bases. CDR1 and CDR2 (germline): SGHTA, FQGTGA. Trimming cost V 1 base and J 3 bases; bases outside gene matches: 3. The CDR3 extends over 15 amino acids. As DNA, the CDR3 is TGTGCCAGCAGCTTAAGCGGACTAGCGGTCTACGAGCAGTACTTC. Protein sequence: CASSLSGLAVYEQYF. Full variable domain (missing parts from reference TRBV7-3 and TRBJ2-7): GAGVSQTPSNKVTEKGKYVELRCDPISGHTALYWYRQSLGQGPEFLIYFQGTGAADDSGLPNDRFFAVRPEGSVSTLKIQRTERGDSAVYLCASSLSGLAVYEQYFGPGTRLTVT.

The chain employs TRBV5-4 and TRBJ2-5, with D tentatively TRBD2 (5 bases). Trimming stripped 5 bases from V and 4 bases from J, with 12 bases between. The CDR3 runs to 13 residues. The germline V gene encodes CDR1 SGHNT and CDR2 YYREEE (reference sequence). As DNA, the CDR3 is TGTGCCAGCAGAGCGGCATCCCGAGAGACCCAGTACTTC. This gives the protein CASRAASRETQYF.

CDR3 in DNA: TGTGCCAGCTGGGGTCCCTTAGAGACCCAGTACTTC. Protein sequence: CASWGPLETQYF. V usage is TRBV27 and J usage is TRBJ2-5; the D is unclear. This CDR3 has 12 residues. V lost 8 bases and J 4 bases, leaving 11 bases between the germline ends. Germline assignment: CDR1 MNHEY and CDR2 SMNVEV (reference sequence).

This clone came up once. Germline and junction disagree at one end, which may indicate a read error. This chain links TRBV7-7 with TRBJ2-2, with D hard to call. CDR1 and CDR2 from the germline V gene are SSHAT and FNYEAQ (reference sequence). The CDR3 length is 12 residues. The CDR3, as DNA: TGTGCTAGCAGACAAAAAACCGGGGAGCTGTTTTTT. Translation gives CASRQKTGELFF. Variable domain in full (rest from reference TRBV7-7 and TRBJ2-2): GAGVSQSPRYKVTKRGQDVTLRCDPISSHATLYWYQQALGQGPEFLTYFNYEAQPDKSGLPSDRFSAERPEGSISTLTIQRTEQRDSAMYRCASRQKTGELFFGEGSRLTVL.

The rearrangement joins TRBV7-2 to TRBJ2-3; 12 positions agree with TRBD2. The V gene's germline CDR1 is SGHTA and CDR2 FQGNSA. V was clipped by 4 bases and J by 0 bases; unmatched bases: 11. The CDR3 extends over 19 amino acids. Written as DNA, the CDR3 is TGTGCCAGCAGCTCCCGGGGACTAGCGGGTCGGCCTAGCACAGATACGCAGTATTTT. Its translation: CASSSRGLAGRPSTDTQYF.

This chain connects TRBV7-3 to TRBJ2-5, with D possibly matching TRBD2 (5 bases). The germline V and J ends were trimmed by 3 bases and 4 bases, with 15 bases remaining between them. Germline CDR1 SGHTA, CDR2 FQGTGA. The CDR3 length is 15 residues. CDR3 amino acids: CASSFPGVSVETQYF. CDR3 in DNA: TGTGCCAGCAGCTTCCCCGGGGTTAGTGTAGAGACCCAGTACTTC. Supplemented by reference TRBV7-3 and TRBJ2-5, the full variable domain reads GAGVSQTPSNKVTEKGKYVELRCDPISGHTALYWYRQSLGQGPEFLIYFQGTGAADDSGLPNDRFFAVRPEGSVSTLKIQRTERGDSAVYLCASSFPGVSVETQYFGPGTRLLVL.

The chain has TRBV6-2 or TRBV6-3 and TRBJ1-1; no firm D call. With 0 bases removed from V and 0 bases from J, the gap between germline ends came to 5 bases. The CDR3 is made up of 14 amino acids. Per the germline V gene, CDR1 is MNHEY and CDR2 is SVGEGT. This CDR3 reads CASSYSAVNTEAFF. CDR3 in DNA: TGTGCCAGCAGTTACTCGGCGGTGAACACTGAAGCTTTCTTT.

V and J are TRBV27 and TRBJ2-7, with TRBD1 identical over 11 bases. The J segment lost 1 base and the V segment lost 3 bases, leaving 2 bases of the junction unmatched. CDR3 length equals 15 residues. Germline V lookup: CDR1 MNHEY, CDR2 SMNVEV (reference sequence). In nucleotides, the CDR3 is TGTGCCAGCAGTTTTGGGACAGGGGGGTCCTACGAGCAGTACTTC. Translated, it gives CASSFGTGGSYEQYF.

This chain joins TRBV4-1 and TRBJ2-7; tentative D call: TRBD2 (6 bases). Deletions cut 1 base from V and 5 bases from J, with 12 bases between. Germline V gene sequence: CDR1 MGHRA, CDR2 YSYEKL. This CDR3 is 14 amino acids long. This chain's CDR3 is CASSQVGLANEQYV. CDR3 nucleotides: TGCGCCAGCAGCCAAGTGGGGCTAGCGAACGAGCAGTACGTC.

This clone appeared once. The chain carries TRBV4-3 and TRBJ1-2, with a tentative D call TRBD1 (5 bases). The V end lost 0 bases, the J end lost 8 bases, and 19 bases lay between the germline ends. Germline V gene sequence: CDR1 LGHNA, CDR2 YSLEER. CDR3 length: 16 amino acids. The CDR3 sequence is CASSQDRVAGERGYTF. The CDR3 region has the DNA TGCGCCAGCAGCCAAGATCGGGTGGCGGGGGAGAGAGGCTACACCTTC.

This CDR3 reads CATSPQGNQPQHF. DNA for the CDR3: TGTGCCACCAGCCCACAGGGGAATCAGCCCCAGCATTTT. The gene calls are TRBV15 and TRBJ1-5; 7 bases align to TRBD1. CDR3 length: 13 residues. Losses at the gene ends were 5 bases for V and 4 bases for J; bases not matched to a gene: 2. CDR1 LNHNV and CDR2 YYDKDF come from the germline V gene (reference sequence).

The CDR3 DNA reads as TGTGCCAGCAGTTACTCGGGACAGGGGGATGGCTACACCTTC. Its protein product is CASSYSGQGDGYTF. The genes are TRBV6-2 or TRBV6-3 and TRBJ1-2; TRBD1 matches 11 bases. The CDR3 is made up of 14 amino acids. V lost 0 bases to trimming and J lost 6 bases; unmatched junction nucleotides: 0. Germline CDR1 MNHEY, CDR2 SVGEGT.

This chain uses TRBV10-3 with TRBJ2-6, with a weak D call TRBD1 (6 bases). V lost 5 bases, J lost 0 bases, and 14 bases lay in between. The CDR3 covers 17 residues. Germline assignment: CDR1 ENHRY and CDR2 SYGVKD. The CDR3 reads CAISRDNRNSGANVLTF. In DNA form, the CDR3 reads TGTGCCATCAGTAGGGACAATAGGAACTCTGGGGCCAACGTCCTGACTTTC.

The chain recombines TRBV7-2 with TRBJ1-4; D unresolved. The CDR3 length is 12 residues. V was trimmed by 5 bases and J by 2 bases, leaving 3 bases between them. Germline V gives CDR1 SGHTA, CDR2 FQGNSA. The CDR3 DNA follows: TGTGCCAGCAGCCGCACTAATGAAAAACTGTTTTTT. It yields the protein CASSRTNEKLFF.

The rearrangement links TRBV2 to TRBJ2-5, with D tentatively TRBD1 (5 bases). V was clipped by 4 bases and J by 4 bases, with 10 bases between them. Germline lookup yields CDR1 SNHLY and CDR2 FYNNEI. This CDR3 contains 13 residues. CDR3: CASSARVRETQYF. CDR3 bases: TGTGCCAGCAGTGCCAGGGTGAGAGAGACCCAGTACTTC.

The genes are TRBV28 and TRBJ2-3, with D uncertain. CDR1 is MDHEN, CDR2 SYDVKM, per germline. The CDR3 spans 14 residues. The germline V and J ends were trimmed by 5 bases and 7 bases, with 16 bases remaining between them. The CDR3 nucleotides read TGTGCCAGCAGTCCCACCCACACGGAACATACGCAGTATTTT. This sequence encodes CASSPTHTEHTQYF.

The chain employs TRBV7-2 and TRBJ2-3; 8 bases are a match to TRBD2. The CDR3 totals 16 residues. J was trimmed by 1 base and V by 1 base; bases with no gene match: 4. Germline assignment: CDR1 SGHTA and CDR2 FQGNSA. In DNA form, the CDR3 reads TGTGCCAGCAGCTTAGATGTTAGCGGGGGCACAGATACGCAGTATTTT. The encoded protein is CASSLDVSGGTDTQYF.

This chain connects TRBV6-1 to TRBJ1-2, with D tentatively TRBD1 (5 bases). V lost 1 base and J lost 5, with 14 bases in between. The CDR3 totals 15 residues. Germline-derived CDR1 and CDR2 are MNHNS and SASEGT. The DNA of the CDR3 is TGTGCCAGCAGTGAAGGTGGAGGGGCCCATTATGGCTACACCTTC. Translated: CASSEGGGAHYGYTF.

The chain employs TRBV4-2 and TRBJ1-1; the match to TRBD1 covers 12 bases. Trimming removed 1 base from V and 0 bases from J; junction bases left unmatched: 3. The CDR3 is 17 amino acids. CDR1 and CDR2 (germline): LGHNA, YNFKEQ. The CDR3 bases are TGTGCCAGCAGCCAAGGGGGGACAGGGGGCATGAACACTGAAGCTTTCTTT. This gives the protein CASSQGGTGGMNTEAFF.

This chain joins TRBV9 and TRBJ2-7; 9 nucleotides agree with TRBD1. The junction had 10 bases not matched to a gene; V was cut back by 1 base and J by 2 bases. The V gene's germline CDR1 is SGDLS and CDR2 YYNGEE. The CDR3 loop spans 17 amino acids. The CDR3, as DNA: TGTGCCAGCAGCGTAACCCCGTCGGGACAGGGCCCCTACGAGCAGTACTTC. Residues: CASSVTPSGQGPYEQYF.

V gene TRBV30 combines with J gene TRBJ2-1; D is undetermined. This CDR3 has 15 residues. The germline V gene has CDR1 GTSNPN and CDR2 SVGIG (reference sequence). The V end was cut by 1 base, the J end by 0 bases, with 10 bases between. The CDR3 spells CAWSDGPHSYNEQFF. DNA for the CDR3: TGTGCCTGGAGTGACGGGCCTCACTCCTACAATGAGCAGTTCTTC.

This rearrangement joins TRBV6-5 to TRBJ2-7; D may be TRBD1 or TRBD2 (6 bases each). The CDR3 is 14 amino acids. Germline CDR1 is MNHEY and CDR2 is SVGAGI. Between the trimmed V and J ends, which lost 6 bases and 0 bases, there was a span of 12 bases. CDR3 DNA: TGTGCCAGCAGCCGAGGGGGGCTCTCCTACGAGCAGTACGTC. Amino acid sequence: CASSRGGLSYEQYV.